These 14 T cell receptor beta chains originate from one sample sequenced in a study of blood T cell repertoires in COVID-19. TCRdb's copy holds only in-frame clones and misses some; the assay was immunoSEQ multiplex PCR. The repertoire holds approximately 140,000 clones, with just over 85% as singletons. Sequenced sample: peripheral blood. These receptors all come from a woman aged 60 to 75 with acute or convalescent COVID-19.

The rearrangement uses TRBV30 and TRBJ1-1; no clear D. The CDR3 covers 14 residues. Germline V gives CDR1 GTSNPN, CDR2 SVGIG (reference sequence). V was shortened by 2 bases and J by 5 bases, with 15 bases between the two germline ends. The CDR3 loop reads CAWSTSRDRTEAFF. The CDR3 DNA sequence: TGTGCCTGGAGTACTTCGCGGGATCGGACTGAAGCTTTCTTT.

The chain uses TRBV7-3 and TRBJ2-1, with TRBD2 identical over 7 bases. Germline CDR1 reads SGHTA; CDR2 reads FQGTGA. The trim removed 5 bases at V and 7 bases at J, leaving 11 bases unmatched. This CDR3 has 15 amino acids. CDR3 sequence reads: CASSRGWGGINEQFF. The CDR3 coding sequence is TGTGCCAGCAGCCGAGGTTGGGGAGGGATTAATGAGCAGTTCTTC.

The chain recombines TRBV3-1 (or the pseudogene TRBV3-2) with TRBJ2-1, with 7 bases matching TRBD1. Germline loops: CDR1 LGHDT, CDR2 YNNKEL (reference sequence). The CDR3 totals 14 residues. V trimming: 4 bases; J trimming: 5 bases; junction bases outside the gene matches: 5. This CDR3 reads CASSLPGQNNEQFF. In DNA, the CDR3 is TGTGCCAGCAGCCTCCCGGGACAGAACAATGAGCAGTTCTTC.

The rearrangement links TRBV7-2 to TRBJ2-3; perhaps TRBD2 as D (6 bases). This CDR3 has 15 amino acids. Between the trimmed V and J ends, which lost 1 base and 7 bases, there was a span of 15 bases. Germline V gene data show CDR1 as SGHTA and CDR2 as FQGNSA. CDR3 loop: CASSLVGGEGNTQYF. DNA of the CDR3: TGTGCCAGCAGCTTAGTGGGGGGAGAGGGGAATACGCAGTATTTT.

This clone has a single count. The chain links TRBV7-2 to TRBJ1-3; weak D call: TRBD1 (5 bases). The CDR3 loop spans 14 amino acids. Trimming cost V 6 bases and J 2 bases, with 11 bases left between them. Germline V gives CDR1 SGHTA, CDR2 FQGNSA. The CDR3: CASSFQGTGNTIYF. Here the CDR3 DNA reads TGTGCCAGCAGTTTTCAGGGTACTGGAAACACCATATATTTT.

V usage is TRBV6-2 or TRBV6-3 and J usage is TRBJ2-7; D is undetermined. V was shortened by 2 bases and J by 3 bases, with 11 bases between the two germline ends. Germline CDR1 and CDR2: MNHEY and SVGEGT. CDR3 length: 14 amino acids. This CDR3 is CASSYGRNIYEQYF. CDR3 coding DNA: TGTGCCAGCAGTTACGGGCGAAATATCTACGAGCAGTACTTC.

The chain joins TRBV5-1 to TRBJ1-1, with D perhaps matching TRBD1 (5 bases). Trimming left V 1 base short and J 6 bases short, with 7 bases between. This CDR3 contains 12 residues. The germline CDR1 and CDR2 sequences are SGHRS and YFSETQ. The CDR3 region has the DNA TGCGCCAGCAGCTTGCGGGGGGCTGAAGCTTTCTTT. This codes for CASSLRGAEAFF. Combining the CDR3 with reference TRBV5-1 and TRBJ1-1 gives the whole variable domain KAGVTQTPRYLIKTRGQQVTLSCSPISGHRSVSWYQQTPGQGLQFLFEYFSETQRNKGNFPGRFSGRQFSNSRSEMNVSTLELGDSALYLCASSLRGAEAFFGQGTRLTVV.

The V call is TRBV24-1, the J call TRBJ1-1; 7 nucleotides match TRBD1. From germline, CDR1 is KGHDR and CDR2 SFDVKD. CDR3 length equals 14 residues. The V and J ends lost 7 bases and 6 bases, in that order; junction bases with no gene match: 10. Here the CDR3 reads CATSSPGQAPEAFF. CDR3 nucleotides: TGTGCCACCAGCTCCCCCGGACAGGCCCCTGAAGCTTTCTTT.

The chain has TRBV18 and TRBJ1-3; D unresolved. This CDR3 is 13 amino acids long. CDR1 is KGHSH and CDR2 is LQKENI in the germline V gene. The germline V and J ends were trimmed by 6 bases and 0 bases, with 6 bases remaining between them. The CDR3 loop is CASSGGSGNTIYF. CDR3 bases: TGTGCCAGCTCTGGCGGCTCTGGAAACACCATATATTTT.

This clone was found a few times. Here the CDR3 reads CASSDGQATEAFF. The CDR3 DNA follows: TGTGCCAGCAGCGACGGACAGGCCACTGAAGCTTTCTTT. The chain recombines TRBV7-9 with TRBJ1-1, with 7 bases identical to TRBD1. There are 13 residues in the CDR3. V shed 5 bases, J shed 4 bases, and the junction held 4 bases outside the gene matches. Germline assignment: CDR1 SEHNR and CDR2 FQNEAQ (reference sequence).

The rearrangement uses TRBV5-1 and TRBJ2-3; tentative D call: TRBD1 (6 bases). Germline V gene data show CDR1 as SGHRS and CDR2 as YFSETQ. This CDR3 comprises 14 residues. Trimming took 0 bases from V and 4 from J, leaving 9 bases between them. The CDR3 region is CASSLEGHADTQYF. As DNA, the CDR3 is TGCGCCAGCAGCTTGGAGGGACATGCAGATACGCAGTATTTT. The full variable domain, rest sourced from reference TRBV5-1 and TRBJ2-3, is KAGVTQTPRYLIKTRGQQVTLSCSPISGHRSVSWYQQTPGQGLQFLFEYFSETQRNKGNFPGRFSGRQFSNSRSEMNVSTLELGDSALYLCASSLEGHADTQYFGPGTRLTVL.

The V call is TRBV7-9, the J call TRBJ1-2; no definite D call. CDR1 SEHNR and CDR2 FQNEAQ come from the germline V gene (reference sequence). The V and J ends lost 6 bases and 6 bases respectively, with 17 bases between them. There are 14 residues in the CDR3. The CDR3 region is CASRKGGIDDGYTF. The CDR3 DNA reads as TGTGCCAGCAGAAAGGGAGGGATCGACGATGGCTACACCTTC.

The chain couples TRBV4-2 to TRBJ1-1; 7 nucleotides line up with TRBD1. CDR3 length equals 17 residues. J was trimmed by 1 base and V by 3 bases; bases with no gene match: 11. Germline V CDR1 and CDR2: LGHNA, YNFKEQ. For the CDR3, the DNA is TGTGCCAGCAGCCACGCGACACGGACAGGCAAGAACACTGAAGCTTTCTTT. The encoded protein is CASSHATRTGKNTEAFF.

Notes on this clone: Other DNA variants within this sample encode the same CDR3. In nucleotides, the CDR3 is TGCAGCGCTGGACAGGGGAACGGCTACACCTTC. This gives the protein CSAGQGNGYTF. J is TRBJ1-2 and V is TRBV29-1; 9 bases are a match to TRBD1. CDR3 size: 11 residues. Germline-derived CDR1 and CDR2 are SQVTM and ANQGSEA. The V gene end was trimmed by 7 bases and the J gene end by 8 bases; junction bases not matched to a gene: 5.